What follows is one T cell receptor (beta chain) and its context. In the original processing: Counts of nucleated cells, estimated from reference gene primer amplification, were obtained. Clones were read by immunoSEQ multiplex PCR, and TCRdb kept only the in-frame ones, dropping some. That table gives V, J and clone size, and the DNA gave D and trimming. The sample lists about 42,000 clones; over 75% were seen once. These data belong to a study of blood T cell repertoires in COVID-19. Looking at the study overall: Some COVID-19 samples were acute and others convalescent; all came from the United States, Italy and Spain.

The receptor was isolated from a human donor in a cohort sampled during active COVID-19. Sequenced: peripheral blood.

CDR3 region: CSVATDTLGGYTF. The CDR3 bases are TGCAGCGTTGCTACCGACACCCTTGGGGGCTACACCTTC. The gene calls are TRBV29-1 and TRBJ1-2; no firm D call. The CDR3 spans 13 residues. Trimming took off 4 bases at V and 8 bases at J, with 17 bases between the two ends. From germline, CDR1 is SQVTM and CDR2 ANQGSEA.